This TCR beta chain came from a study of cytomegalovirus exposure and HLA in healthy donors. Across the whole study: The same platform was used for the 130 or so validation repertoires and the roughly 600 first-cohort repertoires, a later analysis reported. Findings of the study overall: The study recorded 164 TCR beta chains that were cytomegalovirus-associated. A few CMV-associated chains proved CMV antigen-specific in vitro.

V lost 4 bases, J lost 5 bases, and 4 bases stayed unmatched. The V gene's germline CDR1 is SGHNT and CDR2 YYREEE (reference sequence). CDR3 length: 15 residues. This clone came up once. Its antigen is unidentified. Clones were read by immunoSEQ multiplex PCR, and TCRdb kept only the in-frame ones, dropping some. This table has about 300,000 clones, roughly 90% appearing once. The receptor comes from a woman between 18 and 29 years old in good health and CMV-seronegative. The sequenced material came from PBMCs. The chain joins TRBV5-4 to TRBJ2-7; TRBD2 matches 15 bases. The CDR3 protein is CASSGGLAGGNEQYF. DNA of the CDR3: TGTGCCAGCAGCGGGGGACTAGCGGGAGGTAACGAGCAGTACTTC.